The 10 T cell receptor beta chains in this list originate from one sample, sequenced in a study of tumor and adjacent non-tumor tissue in lung cancer. The template was RNA from unsorted bulk tissue. This non-tumor lung sample came from over 3 cm beyond the tumor edge. The library came from three nested PCR rounds adapted from ARM-PCR protocols. MiXCR was run by TCRdb on the multiplex PCR reads, yielding one entry per CDR3 protein. Among fewer than 100,000 distinct CDR3 sequences listed, roughly three quarters were seen once. What was sequenced was distant non-tumor lung tissue. The receptor set was obtained from a woman between 45 and 65 years old with non-small cell lung cancer.

As to this clonotype: A read error is likely, as this CDR3 ends without the conserved phenylalanine or tryptophan. The chain employs TRBV20-1 and TRBJ2-7; D is unclear. Germline CDR1 and CDR2: DFQATT and SNEGSKA (reference sequence). The V end lost 3 bases, the J end lost 7 bases, and 13 bases lay between the germline ends. CDR3 length: 12 amino acids. The CDR3 is CSASQLVLEQYL. In DNA form, the CDR3 reads TGCAGTGCTAGTCAACTGGTTCTGGAGCAGTACCTC.

This clonotype was counted only a few times. V gene TRBV24-1 combines with J gene TRBJ2-2, with no clear D. Trimming pared 2 bases from V and 6 bases from J, leaving 9 bases between. Germline CDR1 is KGHDR and CDR2 is SFDVKD. This CDR3 contains 14 residues. The CDR3 coding sequence is TGTGCCACCAGTGATTGGAACGGCTCCGGGGAGCTGTTTTTT. It codes for CATSDWNGSGELFF.

As for this clonotype: Compared with germline, one end of the junction differs, possibly owing to a read error. This chain joins TRBV6-1 and TRBJ2-2; TRBD1 is a possible D gene (6 bases). Germline loops: CDR1 MNHNS, CDR2 SASEGT. The length of the CDR3 is 15 residues. The CDR3: CVSSEIVGAVGELFF. CDR3 nucleotides: TGTGTCAGCAGTGAAATAGTGGGGGCGGTCGGGGAGCTGTTTTTT.

The chain joins TRBV2 to TRBJ2-1; 12 nucleotides match TRBD2. CDR3 length equals 15 residues. V shed 7 bases and J 12 bases; nucleotides not matched to a gene: 13. The germline gives CDR1 SNHLY, CDR2 FYNNEI. The CDR3 bases are TGTGCCAGCACTATAGAGACTAGCGGGAGAGGTGTGCAGTTCTTC. This sequence encodes CASTIETSGRGVQFF.

As concerns this clonotype: Germline is not matched at one junction end, which may reflect a read error. The V call is TRBV10-3, the J call TRBJ1-1, with 7 bases fitting TRBD1. The CDR3 extends over 14 amino acids. Germline values: CDR1 ENHRY, CDR2 SYGVKD. The CDR3, as DNA: TGTGCCATCATTGAGGATCAGGGGGTTCGGCGGGCTTTCTTT. Translated, it gives CAIIEDQGVRRAFF.

Details on this clonotype: In this CDR3 the conserved last residue, phenylalanine or tryptophan, is missing, so a read error is likely. This chain connects TRBV6-5 to TRBJ1-1; a weak D match, TRBD1 (6 bases). The CDR3 has 13 amino acids. Looked up from germline, CDR1 is MNHEY and CDR2 is SVGAGI. The CDR3 sequence is CASNRQADTEAFY. The CDR3 DNA follows: TGTGCAAGCAACCGACAGGCTGACACTGAAGCTTTCTAT.

With respect to this clonotype: One end of the junction fails to match germline, which may point to a read error. The rearrangement links TRBV29-1 to TRBJ1-4; D remains ambiguous. Germline V gene lookup returns CDR1 SQVTM and CDR2 ANQGSEA. The CDR3 covers 12 residues. In DNA form, the CDR3 reads TGCGGCGTGAGGGAATCGGATGAAAAACTGGTTTTT. Its translation: CGVRESDEKLVF.

The chain links TRBV20-1 to TRBJ2-1; perhaps TRBD1 as D (6 bases). CDR1 DFQATT and CDR2 SNEGSKA come from the germline V gene (reference sequence). V lost 5 bases to trimming and J lost 11 bases, with 19 bases between them. This CDR3 contains 13 residues. CDR3 coding DNA: TGCAGTGCTCCGTCGTTACAGGGAAATAAGCAGTTCTTC. Encoded protein: CSAPSLQGNKQFF.

Worth noting for this clonotype: It may be a read error: a sequence one base away is much more abundant. This chain uses TRBV11-2 with TRBJ1-1, with 9 bases that match TRBD1. The CDR3 spans 14 residues. The germline CDR1 and CDR2 sequences are SGHAT and FQNNGV. Germline trimming cut 5 bases from V and 14 bases from J; bases unmatched to any gene: 15. The CDR3 DNA is TGTGCCAGCAGCCGGGACAGGGCGAACACTGAAGTCTTCTTT. Translated, it gives CASSRDRANTEVFF. Variable domain in full (rest from reference TRBV11-2 and TRBJ1-1): EAGVAQSPRYKIIEKRQSVAFWCNPISGHATLYWYQQILGQGPKLLIQFQNNGVVDDSQLPKDRFSAERLKGVDSTLKIQPAKLEDSAVYLCASSRDRANTEVFFGQGTRLTVV.

As for this clonotype: Germline and junction disagree at one end, which may indicate a read error. V gene TRBV24-1 combines with J gene TRBJ2-7; TRBD1 agrees at 7 bases. The V gene's germline CDR1 is KGHDR and CDR2 SFDVKD. The CDR3 is made up of 13 amino acids. Written as DNA, the CDR3 is TGTGCCACCAGTGACCTGACAGGGTTCGAGCAATACTTC. Protein sequence: CATSDLTGFEQYF.